This T cell receptor (beta chain) was sequenced for a study of T-cell memory formation after mild COVID-19. TCRdb re-derived calls from the 5' RACE reads in MiXCR, one entry per CDR3 protein. The data show around 200,000 distinct CDR3 sequences, 9.5% seen once. The V gene lost 4 bases and the J gene lost 1 base, with 9 bases spanning the gap. The germline CDR1 and CDR2 sequences are LGHNA and YSLEER. The length of the CDR3 is 14 residues. General study results and limits: Some SARS-CoV-2-responding clones were already detected in memory before infection. Contracting CD8+ clones were enriched in EMRA, CD4+ mainly in CM and EM. Clones that contracted from day 15 to 85 were balanced CD4/CD8, while later expanders leaned CD4+.

This clonotype turned up a few times. What it recognizes is unknown. The source is a man between 18 and 29 years old who had mild COVID-19 (a few samples of this study predate the infection). Cell type and time point are not known. This chain uses TRBV4-3 with TRBJ2-3; D is ambiguous. Sequenced sample: PBMCs or a T cell subset sorted from them (not recorded which). This CDR3 reads CASSPRIRTDTQYF. The DNA of the CDR3 is TGCGCCAGCAGCCCTAGAATCCGCACAGATACGCAGTATTTT.